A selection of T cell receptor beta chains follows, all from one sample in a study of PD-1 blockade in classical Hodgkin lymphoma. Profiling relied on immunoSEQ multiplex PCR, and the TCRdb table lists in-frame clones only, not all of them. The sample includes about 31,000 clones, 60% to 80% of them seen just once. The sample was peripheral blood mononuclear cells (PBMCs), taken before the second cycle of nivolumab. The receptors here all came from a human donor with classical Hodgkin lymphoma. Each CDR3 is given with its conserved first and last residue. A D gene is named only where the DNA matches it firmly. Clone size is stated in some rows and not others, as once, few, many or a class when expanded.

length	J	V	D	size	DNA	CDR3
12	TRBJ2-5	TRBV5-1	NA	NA	TGCGCCAGCAGCTTGGCGCTGGGGACCCAGTACTTC	CASSLALGTQYF
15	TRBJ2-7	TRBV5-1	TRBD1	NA	TGCGCCAGCAGCTCCTCCGGGACAGGGGGGTACGAGCAGTACTTC	CASSSSGTGGYEQYF
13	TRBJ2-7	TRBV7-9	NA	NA	TGTGCCAGCAGCTTGAGCGACTCCTACGAGCAGTACTTC	CASSLSDSYEQYF
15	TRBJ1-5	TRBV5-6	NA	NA	TGTGCCAGCAGCTTGGCTAGATCTGCCAATCAGCCCCAGCATTTT	CASSLARSANQPQHF
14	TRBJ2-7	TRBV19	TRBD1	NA	TGTGCCAGTAGCCCACAGGGGAGCTCCTACGAGCAGTACTTC	CASSPQGSSYEQYF
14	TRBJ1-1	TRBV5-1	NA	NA	TGCGCCAGCAGCTTGGGGCAGGGTTACACTGAAGCTTTCTTT	CASSLGQGYTEAFF
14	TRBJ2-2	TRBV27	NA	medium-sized	TGCCCCGCAGGGGCCAAGACGAACACCGGGGAGCTGTTTTTT	CPAGAKTNTGELFF
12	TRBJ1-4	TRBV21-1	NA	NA	TGTGCCAGTACCGGGGCAAATGAAAAACTGTTTTTT	CASTGANEKLFF
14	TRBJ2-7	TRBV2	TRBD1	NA	TGTGCCAGCAGAACGGGACAGGGGACCTACGAGCAGTACTTC	CASRTGQGTYEQYF
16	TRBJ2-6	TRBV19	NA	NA	TGTGCCAGTAGTCCAGGTTGGTCTGCCGGGGCCAACGTCCTGACTTTC	CASSPGWSAGANVLTF